The 3 T cell receptor beta chains below come from one sample, sequenced in a study of T cells after yellow fever vaccination. From the 5' RACE reads, TCRdb called clonotypes with MiXCR, one entry per CDR3 protein. Among hundreds of thousands of distinct CDR3 sequences, 18% were seen once, and the ten largest hold 18%. The input for sequencing was PBMCs, taken before the yellow fever booster vaccination. These receptors were obtained from a young man who received the YFV17D yellow fever vaccine.

The rearrangement links TRBV6-6 to TRBJ1-5; weak D call: TRBD1 (6 bases). CDR1 is MNHNY, CDR2 SVGAGI, per germline (reference sequence). V lost 6 bases, J lost 7 bases, and 13 bases lay in between. The CDR3 totals 13 residues. The CDR3 protein is CASSRQVRQPQHF. The DNA of the CDR3 is TGTGCCAGCAGCCGACAGGTACGGCAGCCCCAGCATTTT.

The V gene is TRBV7-9, the J gene TRBJ1-6, with D possibly TRBD1 on 5 matching bases. The CDR3 has 13 amino acids. Looked up from germline, CDR1 is SEHNR and CDR2 is FQNEAQ (reference sequence). V lost 5 bases, J lost 9 bases, and 11 bases lay in between. CDR3 nucleotide sequence: TGTGCCAGCAGCATAGGGACTCCTTCACCCCTCCACTTT. Translated: CASSIGTPSPLHF.

The table lists this clonotype with a few counts. This chain links TRBV7-9 with TRBJ2-1; 9 positions match TRBD1. The CDR3 runs 15 residues. Trimming at V came to 3 bases and at J to 8 bases, leaving 8 bases not matched to a gene. Germline V CDR1 and CDR2: SEHNR, FQNEAQ (reference sequence). CDR3 nucleotides: TGTGCCAGCAGCTTCCCGGGACAGGGTAGTCATGAGCAGTTCTTC. Translating it yields CASSFPGQGSHEQFF.